This TCR beta chain was retrieved from a study of blood T cell repertoires in COVID-19. This table comes from immunoSEQ multiplex PCR, and its TCRdb copy is limited to in-frame clones, with some not included. The sample holds around 30,000 clones, more than 80% seen once. Germline CDR1 is LNHDA and CDR2 is SQIVND (reference sequence). Trimming cost V 7 bases and J 0 bases; bases outside gene matches: 13. The CDR3 is 18 residues long. Source material: peripheral blood. This clonotype was obtained from a man aged 55 to 69 with acute or convalescent COVID-19. The chain combines TRBV19 with TRBJ1-5; 9 positions agree with TRBD1. This CDR3 reads CASTPGQGDLYSNQPQHF. CDR3 DNA sequence: TGTGCCAGTACCCCGGGACAGGGCGATCTATATAGCAATCAGCCCCAGCATTTT.